This TCR beta chain is drawn from a study of sequential checkpoint blockade in melanoma. For the study at large: First-line arms were nivolumab then ipilimumab, or the reverse, randomized 1:1. Maintenance nivolumab came after either treatment sequence.

The CDR3 contains 15 residues. Trimming took 2 bases from V and 1 from J; bases not matched to a gene: 4. Germline lookup yields CDR1 SQVTM and CDR2 ANQGSEA. The treatment here: randomized to nivolumab then ipilimumab (arm A) or the reverse (arm B). No patient had prior DNA-damaging chemotherapy. Live CD3+CD8+ CD19− CD56− cells were sorted from PBMCs. Data came from immunoSEQ multiplex PCR; TCRdb stores just in-frame clones and leaves some out. The sample shows under 20,000 clones, 73% of them seen only once. The receptor's source is a human donor with melanoma. Sequenced here: CD8+ T cells sorted from blood (inferred from file names), sampled from a patient given nivolumab and ipilimumab in sequence. The V and J genes are TRBV29-1 and TRBJ2-2; 7 positions match TRBD1. CDR3 residues: CSVETRQGNTGELFF. The CDR3 DNA sequence: TGCAGCGTTGAAACAAGACAGGGGAACACCGGGGAGCTGTTTTTT.